This passage covers 31 T cell receptor beta chains from one sample sequenced in a study of blood T cell repertoires in COVID-19. Using immunoSEQ multiplex PCR, the repertoire was profiled, and TCRdb retains in-frame clones only, with some absent. Of roughly 430,000 clones in the sample, around 90% were seen once. Sequencing was done on a sample of PBMCs or T cells enriched from blood (not recorded which). The origin of the receptors is a woman in her 40s with acute COVID-19.

The chain combines TRBV6-2 or TRBV6-3 with TRBJ2-7, with TRBD2 matching 11 bases. Germline CDR1 and CDR2: MNHEY and SVGEGT. The CDR3 has 14 residues. V lost 6 bases, J lost 7 bases, and 8 bases stayed unmatched. This CDR3 is CASSYSGGAWEQYF. DNA for the CDR3: TGTGCCAGCAGCTATAGCGGGGGGGCTTGGGAGCAGTACTTC.

In this sample, this clone turned up a few times. The DNA for the CDR3 is TGTGCCAGCAGCAACGGACCGGGGAATCAGCCCCAGCATTTT. Amino acid sequence: CASSNGPGNQPQHF. This chain uses TRBV2 with TRBJ1-5; D is ambiguous. Looked up from germline, CDR1 is SNHLY and CDR2 is FYNNEI. The CDR3 loop spans 14 amino acids. Trimming shortened V by 6 bases and J by 4 bases, and 13 bases separated the two germline ends.

This clone was observed once. This chain uses TRBV7-6 with TRBJ2-2; D is possibly TRBD1 (6 bases). V was cut by 0 bases and J by 5 bases, with 13 bases left in between. From germline, CDR1 is SGHVS and CDR2 FNYEAQ. CDR3 length: 16 residues. The DNA of the CDR3 is TGTGCCAGCAGCTTAGCGGCAGGGGCCCGGACCGGGGAGCTGTTTTTT. The encoded protein is CASSLAAGARTGELFF. Full variable domain (outside the CDR3, taken from reference TRBV7-6 and TRBJ2-2): GAGVSQSPRYKVTKRGQDVALRCDPISGHVSLYWYRQALGQGPEFLTYFNYEAQQDKSGLPNDRFSAERPEGSISTLTIQRTEQRDSAMYRCASSLAAGARTGELFFGEGSRLTVL.

This chain uses TRBV4-2 with TRBJ2-2; 11 nucleotides align to TRBD2. J gave up 1 base and V 4 bases, and 11 bases lay outside the gene matches. Germline V lookup: CDR1 LGHNA, CDR2 YNFKEQ. The CDR3 has 19 amino acids. The CDR3 spells CASSPGVMLAGGNTGELFF. DNA of the CDR3: TGTGCCAGCAGCCCCGGTGTTATGCTAGCGGGGGGGAACACCGGGGAGCTGTTTTTT.

On this clone: The junction departs from the called germline gene at one end, perhaps through a read error. This rearrangement joins TRBV2 to TRBJ2-7; 10 nucleotides match TRBD1. The CDR3 spans 17 residues. Germline loops: CDR1 SNHLY, CDR2 FYNNEI. CDR3 bases: TGTGCCAGCAGTGAAGCGTTACCGGGACAGGGGTCCTCCGAGCAGTACTTC. Translating it yields CASSEALPGQGSSEQYF. Looking up the rest from reference TRBV2 and TRBJ2-7 gives the full variable domain: EPEVTQTPSHQVTQMGQEVILRCVPISNHLYFYWYRQILGQKVEFLVSFYNNEISEKSEIFDDQFSVERPDGSNFTLKIRSTKLEDSAMYFCASSEALPGQGSSEQYFGPGTRLTVT.

This sequence joins TRBV18 and TRBJ1-3; TRBD1 might be the D (5 bases). Trimming stripped 1 base from V and 1 base from J, with 8 bases between. This CDR3 comprises 15 residues. The germline gives CDR1 KGHSH, CDR2 LQKENI. CDR3 residues: CASSPLQGSGNTIYF. CDR3 nucleotides: TGTGCCAGCTCACCACTGCAGGGTTCTGGAAACACCATATATTTT.

The J gene is TRBJ1-6, the V gene TRBV5-1; tentatively, D is TRBD1 (6 bases). The CDR3 has 15 residues. Looked up from germline, CDR1 is SGHRS and CDR2 is YFSETQ. V was pared by 2 bases and J by 8 bases, with 14 bases between. In nucleotides, the CDR3 is TGCGCCAGCAGCTTTCGTCAGGGGTCTGATTCACCCCTCCACTTT. Its protein is CASSFRQGSDSPLHF.

CDR3 region: CAWIPVRGDTQYF. CDR3 coding DNA: TGTGCCTGGATACCTGTTCGAGGAGATACGCAGTATTTT. The J gene is TRBJ2-3, the V gene TRBV30; the D is unclear. This CDR3 comprises 13 residues. CDR1 is GTSNPN and CDR2 is SVGIG in the germline V gene (reference sequence). Deletions cut 4 bases from V and 5 bases from J, with 13 bases between.

This clone showed up just once. The genes are TRBV5-6 and TRBJ2-7; TRBD2 might be the D (6 bases). The germline V and J ends were trimmed by 0 bases and 3 bases, with 10 bases remaining between them. From germline, CDR1 is SGHDT and CDR2 YYEEEE. The CDR3 length is 14 residues. Here the CDR3 reads CASSLGLGSYEQYF. CDR3 coding DNA: TGTGCCAGCAGCTTGGGACTAGGGAGCTACGAGCAGTACTTC.

J is TRBJ1-2 and V is TRBV30; D call uncertain. Germline assignment: CDR1 GTSNPN and CDR2 SVGIG (reference sequence). CDR3 length: 14 residues. Between the trimmed V and J ends, which lost 0 bases and 2 bases, there was a span of 10 bases. This CDR3 is CAWSVPGLNYGYTF. CDR3 nucleotide sequence: TGTGCCTGGAGTGTACCAGGACTCAACTATGGCTACACCTTC.

The genes are TRBV2 and TRBJ1-3; D ambiguous. Per the germline V gene, CDR1 is SNHLY and CDR2 is FYNNEI. This CDR3 contains 16 residues. V was shortened by 5 bases and J by 0 bases, with 14 bases between the two germline ends. CDR3 sequence: CASSIPRGPSGNTIYF. DNA for the CDR3: TGTGCCAGCAGTATACCCCGCGGCCCCTCTGGAAACACCATATATTTT.

The rearrangement joins TRBV4-1 to TRBJ2-2; 13 nucleotides match TRBD2. Losses at the gene ends were 3 bases for V and 5 bases for J; bases not matched to a gene: 9. The germline V gene has CDR1 MGHRA and CDR2 YSYEKL. The CDR3 covers 18 residues. The DNA of the CDR3 is TGCGCCAGCAGCCAGGTACCGGGACTAGCGGGGAATACCGGGGAGCTGTTTTTT. This encodes CASSQVPGLAGNTGELFF.

The rearrangement joins TRBV5-1 to TRBJ2-7; TRBD2 might be the D (7 bases). The V end lost 2 bases, the J end lost 2 bases, and 11 bases lay between the germline ends. Germline lookup yields CDR1 SGHRS and CDR2 YFSETQ. The CDR3 runs to 14 residues. CDR3 coding DNA: TGCGCCAGCAGCTTCCGGGGGGACACCTACGAGCAGTACTTC. Its translation is CASSFRGDTYEQYF.

This sequence joins TRBV13 and TRBJ2-1; D gene ambiguous. Per the germline V gene, CDR1 is PRHDT and CDR2 is FYEKMQ (reference sequence). With 1 base removed from V and 5 bases from J, the gap between germline ends came to 6 bases. This CDR3 region has 13 residues. The chain's CDR3 is CASSLVRDNEQFF. The CDR3 DNA reads as TGTGCCAGCAGCTTAGTTCGTGACAATGAGCAGTTCTTC.

This chain uses TRBV4-2 with TRBJ2-1, with no clear D. The CDR3 has 11 residues. Germline CDR1 reads LGHNA; CDR2 reads YNFKEQ. Between the trimmed V and J ends, which lost 1 base and 9 bases, there was a span of 4 bases. The chain's CDR3 is CASSQAGEQFF. The DNA for the CDR3 is TGTGCCAGCAGCCAAGCCGGTGAGCAGTTCTTC.

The CDR3 sequence: CASREYYEQYF. CDR3 nucleotide sequence: TGTGCCAGCCGGGAGTACTACGAGCAGTACTTC. The chain has TRBV6-5 and TRBJ2-7; maybe TRBD2 (6 bases). From germline, CDR1 is MNHEY and CDR2 SVGAGI. Between the trimmed V and J ends, which lost 8 bases and 3 bases, there was a span of 8 bases. The CDR3 is made up of 11 amino acids.

This chain connects TRBV30 to TRBJ2-1; 7 bases agree with TRBD2. With V trimmed by 3 bases and J by 0 bases, 8 bases remained unmatched. The CDR3 has 16 residues. CDR1 GTSNPN and CDR2 SVGIG come from the germline V gene (reference sequence). The CDR3 DNA sequence: TGTGCCTGGAGGAGCTCCCTAGCGGACTCCTACAATGAGCAGTTCTTC. It codes for CAWRSSLADSYNEQFF.

This rearrangement joins TRBV6-5 to TRBJ2-5; 7 bases align to TRBD1. The V and J ends lost 8 bases and 2 bases, in that order; junction bases with no gene match: 11. The CDR3 covers 15 residues. Germline V gene sequence: CDR1 MNHEY, CDR2 SVGAGI. CDR3 nucleotides: TGTGCCAGCGCGTTGGGACCCAGGGGGCAAGAGACCCAGTACTTC. Its translation: CASALGPRGQETQYF.

V usage is TRBV19 and J usage is TRBJ2-5, with 7 bases identical to TRBD2. The V segment lost 5 bases and the J segment 0 bases; nucleotides outside the gene matches: 9. The CDR3 has 16 amino acids. From germline, CDR1 is LNHDA and CDR2 SQIVND (reference sequence). CDR3 coding DNA: TGTGCCAGTAGTCAAGTATTCGGACTAGACCAAGAGACCCAGTACTTC. It encodes CASSQVFGLDQETQYF.

CDR3 in amino acids: CASSPETGHYYTF. The CDR3 bases are TGTGCCAGCAGCCCAGAGACAGGCCATTACTACACCTTC. The chain couples TRBV6-5 to TRBJ1-2; D may be TRBD1 (6 bases). V dropped 6 bases and J dropped 10 bases, with 18 bases sitting between them. Germline assignment: CDR1 MNHEY and CDR2 SVGAGI. The CDR3 has 13 amino acids.

The chain joins TRBV2 to TRBJ2-3; D remains unclear. V dropped 3 bases and J dropped 9 bases, with 7 bases sitting between them. This CDR3 contains 11 residues. Germline CDR1 SNHLY, CDR2 FYNNEI. The CDR3 sequence: CASSERITQYF. The CDR3 nucleotides are TGTGCCAGCAGTGAGCGGATAACGCAGTATTTT. Filled out from reference TRBV2 and TRBJ2-3, the complete variable domain reads EPEVTQTPSHQVTQMGQEVILRCVPISNHLYFYWYRQILGQKVEFLVSFYNNEISEKSEIFDDQFSVERPDGSNFTLKIRSTKLEDSAMYFCASSERITQYFGPGTRLTVL.

The V call is TRBV24-1, the J call TRBJ2-3, with 12 positions matching TRBD2. Germline values: CDR1 KGHDR, CDR2 SFDVKD. Trimming at V came to 3 bases and at J to 3 bases, leaving 6 bases not matched to a gene. This CDR3 comprises 17 residues. The DNA for the CDR3 is TGTGCCACCAGTGATGCGACTAGCGGGGGCCTTACAGATACGCAGTATTTT. Its translation: CATSDATSGGLTDTQYF.

The chain's CDR3 is CASSFLSGSSYEQYF. CDR3 DNA: TGTGCCAGCAGTTTTCTATCCGGGAGCTCCTACGAGCAGTACTTC. The V call is TRBV27, the J call TRBJ2-7; TRBD2 is a possible D gene (6 bases). V was pared by 3 bases and J by 0 bases, with 12 bases between. The CDR3 consists of 15 residues. Germline V gene sequence: CDR1 MNHEY, CDR2 SMNVEV (reference sequence).

CDR3 DNA sequence: TGTGCCAGCAGGAAAAGGGGGCAGGGATACGAGCAGTACTTC. Its protein product is CASRKRGQGYEQYF. The chain uses TRBV11-2 and TRBJ2-7; 7 bases match TRBD1. The germline CDR1 and CDR2 sequences are SGHAT and FQNNGV. Trimming cost V 6 bases and J 4 bases; bases outside gene matches: 9. The CDR3 contains 14 residues.

V usage is TRBV29-1 and J usage is TRBJ1-2; a weak D match, TRBD1 (5 bases). Germline CDR1 and CDR2: SQVTM and ANQGSEA. The germline V and J ends were trimmed by 3 bases and 1 base, with 9 bases remaining between them. This CDR3 has 13 amino acids. This CDR3 reads CSVEAGNNYGYTF. As DNA, the CDR3 is TGCAGCGTTGAGGCAGGGAATAACTATGGCTACACCTTC.

The chain carries TRBV11-3 and TRBJ2-5; 8 positions agree with TRBD1. Germline-derived CDR1 and CDR2 are SGHNT and YENEEA. The ends lost 5 bases at V and 2 bases at J; junction bases unmatched: 7. CDR3 length: 15 residues. The CDR3 sequence: CASSRTGQEQETQYF. The CDR3 bases are TGTGCCAGCAGCCGCACGGGACAGGAACAAGAGACCCAGTACTTC.

The chain uses TRBV29-1 and TRBJ1-2; 12 positions agree with TRBD1. J was trimmed by 4 bases and V by 0 bases; bases with no gene match: 9. The length of the CDR3 is 17 residues. Germline CDR1 reads SQVTM; CDR2 reads ANQGSEA. The CDR3: CSVEDPPGQGAIYGYTF. DNA for the CDR3: TGCAGCGTTGAAGACCCCCCGGGACAGGGGGCGATCTATGGCTACACCTTC.

The genes are TRBV5-5 and TRBJ1-6, with D maybe TRBD1 (5 bases). This CDR3 has 16 residues. Germline lookup yields CDR1 SGHKS and CDR2 YYEKEE (reference sequence). V lost 0 bases and J 9 bases, leaving 16 bases between the germline ends. CDR3 residues: CASSLVGGDRGSPLHF. CDR3 bases: TGTGCCAGCAGCTTGGTGGGGGGAGATAGGGGTTCACCCCTCCACTTT.

The chain links TRBV25-1 to TRBJ1-3; D is ambiguous. This CDR3 region has 12 residues. The V gene lost 3 bases and the J gene lost 4 bases, with 4 bases spanning the gap. Per the germline V gene, CDR1 is MGHDK and CDR2 is SYGVNS. The CDR3 DNA reads TGTGCCAGCAGTGACAGGGGAAACACCATATATTTT. Its protein is CASSDRGNTIYF.

The J gene is TRBJ2-1, the V gene TRBV5-6, with 7 bases identical to TRBD1. J lost 7 bases, V lost 2 bases, and 6 bases had no gene match. The CDR3 is 14 amino acids. Germline V gene sequence: CDR1 SGHDT, CDR2 YYEEEE. CDR3: CASSFETGRNEQFF. The CDR3 DNA sequence: TGTGCCAGCAGCTTCGAGACAGGGCGAAATGAGCAGTTCTTC. Full variable domain (missing parts from reference TRBV5-6 and TRBJ2-1): DAGVTQSPTHLIKTRGQQVTLRCSPKSGHDTVSWYQQALGQGPQFIFQYYEEEERQRGNFPDRFSGHQFPNYSSELNVNALLLGDSALYLCASSFETGRNEQFFGPGTRLTVL.

V usage is TRBV7-8 and J usage is TRBJ2-3; D may be TRBD2 (6 bases). CDR1 and CDR2 (germline): SGHVS, FQNEAQ. V was cut by 3 bases and J by 0 bases, with 13 bases left in between. There are 16 residues in the CDR3. As DNA, the CDR3 is TGTGCCAGCAGCTTCGGGGGAATGCGGAGCACAGATACGCAGTATTTT. Its translation is CASSFGGMRSTDTQYF.